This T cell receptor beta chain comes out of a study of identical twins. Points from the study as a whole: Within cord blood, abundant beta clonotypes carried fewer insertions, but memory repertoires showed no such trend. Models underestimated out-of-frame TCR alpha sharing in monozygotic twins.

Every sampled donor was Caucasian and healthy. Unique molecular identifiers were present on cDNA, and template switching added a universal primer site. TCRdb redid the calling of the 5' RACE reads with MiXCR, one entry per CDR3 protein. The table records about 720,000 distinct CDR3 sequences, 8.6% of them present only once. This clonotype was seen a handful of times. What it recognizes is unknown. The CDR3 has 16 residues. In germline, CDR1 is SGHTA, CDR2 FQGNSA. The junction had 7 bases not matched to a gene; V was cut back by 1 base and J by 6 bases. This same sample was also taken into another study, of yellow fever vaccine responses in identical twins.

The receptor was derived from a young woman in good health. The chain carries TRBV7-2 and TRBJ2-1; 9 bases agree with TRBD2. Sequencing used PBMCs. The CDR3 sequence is CASSLEGGRAPNEQFF. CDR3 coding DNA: TGTGCCAGCAGCTTAGAAGGCGGGAGGGCCCCCAATGAGCAGTTCTTC. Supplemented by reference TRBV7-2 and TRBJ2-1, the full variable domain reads GAGVSQSPSNKVTEKGKDVELRCDPISGHTALYWYRQSLGQGLEFLIYFQGNSAPDKSGLPSDRFSAERTGGSVSTLTIQRTQQEDSAVYLCASSLEGGRAPNEQFFGPGTRLTVL.